A single sample is the source of the 13 T cell receptor beta chains below, sequenced in a study of T-cell reconstitution after alpha-beta-depleted transplantation in children. Using unique molecular identifiers, the investigators prepared the TCRbeta library. TCRdb passed the PCR reads through MiXCR, listing each CDR3 protein once. The table shows about 420,000 distinct CDR3 sequences, with 15% to 20% occurring only once. The sequencing here drew on PBMCs, mostly from graft donor cells, taken 360 days after TCRalphabeta/CD19-depleted stem cell transplant. The receptors here all came from a boy in the first two years of life who had a stem cell transplant for Wiskott-Aldrich syndrome, so the T cells may come from the graft donor.

This rearrangement joins TRBV7-9 to TRBJ1-4, with 9 positions matching TRBD1. CDR1 and CDR2 from the germline V gene are SEHNR and FQNEAQ (reference sequence). V lost 4 bases to trimming and J lost 7 bases; unmatched junction nucleotides: 4. This CDR3 contains 14 residues. The CDR3 reads CASSSGTGSEKLFF. In DNA form, the CDR3 reads TGTGCCAGCAGCTCCGGGACAGGGAGTGAAAAACTGTTTTTT.

This clonotype is a singleton in its sample. V and J are TRBV20-1 and TRBJ1-3, with D perhaps TRBD1 (5 bases). Trimming took off 0 bases at V and 4 bases at J, with 16 bases between the two ends. Germline V lookup: CDR1 DFQATT, CDR2 SNEGSKA (reference sequence). The CDR3 is 16 residues long. CDR3 residues: CSARDTIRGKGNTIYF. In DNA form, the CDR3 reads TGCAGTGCTAGAGACACCATACGGGGCAAGGGAAACACCATATATTTT.

The rearrangement links TRBV28 to TRBJ2-3; tentative D call: TRBD2 (7 bases). The CDR3 has 16 residues. Per the germline V gene, CDR1 is MDHEN and CDR2 is SYDVKM. Between the trimmed V and J ends, which lost 4 bases and 6 bases, there was a span of 20 bases. As DNA, the CDR3 is TGTGCCAGCAGTTCCCCGGGGGGCCGGACCCGTGATACGCAGTATTTT. Its translation is CASSSPGGRTRDTQYF. Variable domain in full (rest from reference TRBV28 and TRBJ2-3): DVKVTQSSRYLVKRTGEKVFLECVQDMDHENMFWYRQDPGLGLRLIYFSYDVKMKEKGDIPEGYSVSREKKERFSLILESASTNQTSMYLCASSSPGGRTRDTQYFGPGTRLTVL.

This clonotype was observed a few times. This chain links TRBV3-1 with TRBJ2-1; D call uncertain. The CDR3 sequence is 13 residues long. V was clipped by 1 base and J by 7 bases, with 8 bases between them. Germline V gene sequence: CDR1 LGHDT, CDR2 YNNKEL (reference sequence). CDR3 bases: TGTGCCAGCAGCCAAGCAGGCGGAAATGAGCAGTTCTTC. Amino acids: CASSQAGGNEQFF.

Turning to this clonotype: The junction does not match germline at one end; this may be a read error. The chain links TRBV12-3 or TRBV12-4 to TRBJ2-6; tentatively, D is TRBD1 (5 bases). The CDR3 covers 18 residues. The CDR3 loop reads CTSSFRVTSYSGANVLTF. CDR3 nucleotide sequence: TGTACCAGCAGTTTCAGGGTTACTTCCTACTCTGGGGCCAACGTCCTGACTTTC.

The chain employs TRBV24-1 and TRBJ1-5; 9 bases are a match to TRBD1. The CDR3 extends over 18 amino acids. Germline assignment: CDR1 KGHDR and CDR2 SFDVKD. The V segment lost 2 bases and the J segment 4 bases; nucleotides outside the gene matches: 11. As DNA, the CDR3 is TGTGCCACCAGTGATTCTGGGACAGGGCTATCTCGGAATCAGCCCCAGCATTTT. Protein: CATSDSGTGLSRNQPQHF.

This clonotype has a handful of counts. The rearrangement links TRBV24-1 to TRBJ2-1, with 8 bases identical to TRBD2. Trimming removed 2 bases from V and 6 bases from J; junction bases left unmatched: 11. CDR1 and CDR2 from the germline V gene are KGHDR and SFDVKD. The CDR3 is made up of 17 amino acids. The CDR3, as DNA: TGTGCCACCAGTGATTGGGCGGGAGGCCTTAGTATCAATGAGCAGTTCTTC. It encodes CATSDWAGGLSINEQFF.

The chain uses TRBV28 and TRBJ2-7; tentative D call: TRBD2 (5 bases). Trimming took 6 bases from V and 9 from J, leaving 12 bases between them. The CDR3 consists of 11 residues. The germline CDR1 and CDR2 sequences are MDHEN and SYDVKM. The DNA of the CDR3 is TGTGCCAGCAGCCAATTAGAGGGGCAGTACTTC. It encodes CASSQLEGQYF.

J is TRBJ2-1 and V is TRBV4-3; D perhaps matches TRBD2 (6 bases). V was clipped by 1 base and J by 3 bases, with 10 bases between them. The germline CDR1 and CDR2 sequences are LGHNA and YSLEER. CDR3 length: 15 residues. CDR3: CASSQGNSGYNEQFF. Written as DNA, the CDR3 is TGCGCCAGCAGCCAAGGAAATAGCGGCTACAATGAGCAGTTCTTC.

The CDR3 DNA reads TGTGCCAGCAGCCAACTAGTTCCGGGAACGGAGACCCAGTACTTC. Its protein product is CASSQLVPGTETQYF. The rearrangement uses TRBV4-2 and TRBJ2-5, with D tentatively TRBD2 (5 bases). Trimming took 2 bases from V and 5 from J, leaving 15 bases between them. Germline V gene data show CDR1 as LGHNA and CDR2 as YNFKEQ. The CDR3 is 15 amino acids.

This clonotype occurred a few times. The chain uses TRBV12-3 or TRBV12-4 and TRBJ2-6; D tentatively fits TRBD1 or TRBD2 (5 bases each). V lost 6 bases to trimming and J lost 0 bases, with 15 bases between them. This CDR3 has 17 amino acids. CDR3 residues: CASRTGTVVSGANVLTF. Here the CDR3 DNA reads TGTGCCAGCAGGACCGGGACGGTCGTCTCTGGGGCCAACGTCCTGACTTTC.

The V call is TRBV12-3 or TRBV12-4, the J call TRBJ1-2; the D is unclear. V lost 2 bases and J lost 6, with 10 bases in between. The CDR3 totals 13 residues. The CDR3 bases are TGTGCCAGCAGTTTACGGCAGTACCATGGCTACACCTTC. Translated, it gives CASSLRQYHGYTF.

This clonotype has just a few counts. This sequence joins TRBV7-2 and TRBJ2-1, with 9 bases matching TRBD2. With 5 bases clipped from V and 14 bases from J, the junction kept 10 bases outside the gene matches. Germline assignment: CDR1 SGHTA and CDR2 FQGNSA. The CDR3 runs 13 residues. CDR3 nucleotides: TGTGCCAGCAGCCTACCGATGGCGGGAGGGAAGTTCTTC. It translates to CASSLPMAGGKFF. The variable domain in full, with the rest retrieved from reference TRBV7-2 and TRBJ2-1, is GAGVSQSPSNKVTEKGKDVELRCDPISGHTALYWYRQSLGQGLEFLIYFQGNSAPDKSGLPSDRFSAERTGGSVSTLTIQRTQQEDSAVYLCASSLPMAGGKFFGPGTRLTVL.